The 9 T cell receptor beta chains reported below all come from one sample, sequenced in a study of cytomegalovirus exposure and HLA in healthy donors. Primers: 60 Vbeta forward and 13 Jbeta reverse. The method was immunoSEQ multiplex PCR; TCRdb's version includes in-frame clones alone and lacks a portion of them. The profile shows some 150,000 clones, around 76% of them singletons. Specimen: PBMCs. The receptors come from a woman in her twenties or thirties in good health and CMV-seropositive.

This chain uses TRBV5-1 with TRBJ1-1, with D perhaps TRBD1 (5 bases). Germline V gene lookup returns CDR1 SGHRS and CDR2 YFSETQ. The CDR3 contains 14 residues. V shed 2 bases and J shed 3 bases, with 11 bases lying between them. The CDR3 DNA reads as TGCGCCAGCAGCTTAGAAGGGGAGGACACTGAAGCTTTCTTT. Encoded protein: CASSLEGEDTEAFF.

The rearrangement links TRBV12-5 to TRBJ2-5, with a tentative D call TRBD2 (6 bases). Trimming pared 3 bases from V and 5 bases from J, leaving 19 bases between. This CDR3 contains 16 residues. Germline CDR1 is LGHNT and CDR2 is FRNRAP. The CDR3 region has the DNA TGTGCTAGTGGTTTAGTAGGTGGACGGGAGAGGGAGACCCAGTACTTC. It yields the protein CASGLVGGRERETQYF.

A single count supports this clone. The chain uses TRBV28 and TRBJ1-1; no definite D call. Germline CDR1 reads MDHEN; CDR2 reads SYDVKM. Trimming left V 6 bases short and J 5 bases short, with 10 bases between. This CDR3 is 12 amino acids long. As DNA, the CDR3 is TGTGCCAGCAGACAGACCCGAACTGAAGCTTTCTTT. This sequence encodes CASRQTRTEAFF.

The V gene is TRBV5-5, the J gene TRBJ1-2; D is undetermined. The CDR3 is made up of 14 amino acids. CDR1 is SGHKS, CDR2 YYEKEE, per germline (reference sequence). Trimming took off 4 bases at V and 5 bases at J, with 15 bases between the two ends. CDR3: CASSLPGTVYGYTF. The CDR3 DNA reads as TGTGCCAGCAGCCTACCAGGAACAGTTTATGGCTACACCTTC.

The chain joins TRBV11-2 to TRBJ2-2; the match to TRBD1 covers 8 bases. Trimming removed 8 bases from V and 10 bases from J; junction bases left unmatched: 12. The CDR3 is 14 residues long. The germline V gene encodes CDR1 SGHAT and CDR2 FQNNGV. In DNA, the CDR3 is TGTGCCAGCCGCCAATGGACAGGGAAGGAGGAGCTGTTTTTT. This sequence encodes CASRQWTGKEELFF. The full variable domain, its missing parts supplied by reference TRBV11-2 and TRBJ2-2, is EAGVAQSPRYKIIEKRQSVAFWCNPISGHATLYWYQQILGQGPKLLIQFQNNGVVDDSQLPKDRFSAERLKGVDSTLKIQPAKLEDSAVYLCASRQWTGKEELFFGEGSRLTVL.

The CDR3 DNA is TGCGCCAGCAGCTTGGGGGACAGGGGGGGGAACACTGAAGCTTTCTTT. Translating gives CASSLGDRGGNTEAFF. The chain joins TRBV5-1 to TRBJ1-1; 11 bases align to TRBD1. The CDR3 has 16 residues. The J segment lost 1 base and the V segment lost 0 bases, leaving 2 bases of the junction unmatched. The germline V gene encodes CDR1 SGHRS and CDR2 YFSETQ.

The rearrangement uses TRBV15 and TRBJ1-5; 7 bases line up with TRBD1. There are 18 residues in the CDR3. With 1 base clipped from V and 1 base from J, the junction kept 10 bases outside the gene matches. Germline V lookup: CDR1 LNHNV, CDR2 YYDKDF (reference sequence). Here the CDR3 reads CATSRGRGLGQSNQPQHF. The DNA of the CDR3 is TGTGCCACCAGCAGAGGAAGGGGGTTGGGACAGAGCAATCAGCCCCAGCATTTT.

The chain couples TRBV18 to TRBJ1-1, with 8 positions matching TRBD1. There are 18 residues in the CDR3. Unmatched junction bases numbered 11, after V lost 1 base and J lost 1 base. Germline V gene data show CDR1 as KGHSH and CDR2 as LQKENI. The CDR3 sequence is CASSPRSLQGVQNTEAFF. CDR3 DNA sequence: TGTGCCAGCTCACCACGCTCCCTACAGGGGGTTCAGAACACTGAAGCTTTCTTT.

The CDR3 bases are TGCGCCAGCAGCGGGTACGACAGGAACTATGGCTACACCTTC. Translated, it gives CASSGYDRNYGYTF. The chain couples TRBV4-1 to TRBJ1-2, with D perhaps matching TRBD1 (6 bases). The CDR3 has 14 residues. The V and J ends lost 5 bases and 2 bases respectively, with 12 bases between them. The germline V gene has CDR1 MGHRA and CDR2 YSYEKL.